These 19 T cell receptor beta chains were all obtained from the same sample, sequenced in a study of T cells in localized non-small cell lung cancer. Here immunoSEQ multiplex PCR was the method, and the copy in TCRdb shows in-frame clones only, minus some. The data contain tens of thousands of clones, around 90% of them seen just once; the ten biggest clones take up less than 1.1%. The starting material was peripheral blood, obtained before any cancer treatment. The receptors stem from a woman aged 35-75 years with stage I lung adenocarcinoma.

The chain combines TRBV5-1 with TRBJ1-6; D not certain. Germline lookup yields CDR1 SGHRS and CDR2 YFSETQ. Trimming removed 1 base from V and 5 bases from J, with 10 bases in between. The CDR3 is 15 amino acids. The CDR3, as DNA: TGCGCCAGCAGCTTGCGAGCGGATAATAATTCACCCCTCCACTTT. Protein product: CASSLRADNNSPLHF.

The gene calls are TRBV19 and TRBJ2-2; D perhaps matches TRBD2 (5 bases). Trimming left V 3 bases short and J 6 bases short, with 11 bases between. The CDR3 length is 14 residues. Germline V gives CDR1 LNHDA, CDR2 SQIVND (reference sequence). CDR3: CASSISSEAGELFF. The CDR3 DNA follows: TGTGCCAGTAGTATCTCGTCGGAGGCCGGGGAGCTGTTTTTT.

V gene TRBV30 combines with J gene TRBJ1-5; a weak D match, TRBD1 (5 bases). Per germline, CDR1 GTSNPN and CDR2 SVGIG (reference sequence). This CDR3 has 14 amino acids. V was clipped by 2 bases and J by 3 bases, with 11 bases between them. DNA for the CDR3: TGTGCCTGGAGTCCGGGACTCAACAATCAGCCCCAGCATTTT. As protein: CAWSPGLNNQPQHF.

This clone was picked up one time. The rearrangement links TRBV19 to TRBJ1-2; the D gene is possibly TRBD1 (6 bases). The CDR3 is 14 residues long. Deletions cut 3 bases from V and 4 bases from J, with 12 bases between. CDR1 is LNHDA and CDR2 is SQIVND in the germline V gene (reference sequence). The CDR3 DNA reads TGTGCCAGTAGTATCAGGGGAGGCCCCTATGGCTACACCTTC. This gives the protein CASSIRGGPYGYTF.

The chain employs TRBV7-9 and TRBJ2-1, with D possibly TRBD1 on 5 matching bases. The CDR3 is made up of 12 amino acids. Germline CDR1 SEHNR, CDR2 FQNEAQ (reference sequence). With 3 bases removed from V and 8 bases from J, the gap between germline ends came to 8 bases. The CDR3 spells CASSLDIYEQFF. CDR3 sequence (DNA): TGTGCCAGCAGCTTGGACATCTATGAGCAGTTCTTC. The variable domain in full, with the rest retrieved from reference TRBV7-9 and TRBJ2-1, is DTGVSQNPRHKITKRGQNVTFRCDPISEHNRLYWYRQTLGQGPEFLTYFQNEAQLEKSRLLSDRFSAERPKGSFSTLEIQRTEQGDSAMYLCASSLDIYEQFFGPGTRLTVL.

The V call is TRBV7-2, the J call TRBJ1-1, with TRBD1 identical over 8 bases. This CDR3 is built from 14 residues. With V trimmed by 4 bases and J by 3 bases, 4 bases remained unmatched. The germline CDR1 and CDR2 sequences are SGHTA and FQGNSA. The CDR3 DNA sequence: TGTGCCAGCAGCTCTCAGACAGGGGACACTGAAGCTTTCTTT. Protein product: CASSSQTGDTEAFF.

The chain is built from TRBV27 and TRBJ2-1, with a tentative D call TRBD1 (5 bases). Germline V lookup: CDR1 MNHEY, CDR2 SMNVEV (reference sequence). This CDR3 is 14 amino acids long. Trimming removed 2 bases at V and 1 base at J, with 6 bases between. Here the CDR3 reads CASSLQGSYNEQFF. The CDR3 DNA reads as TGTGCCAGCAGTTTACAGGGTTCCTACAATGAGCAGTTCTTC.

This rearrangement joins TRBV19 to TRBJ1-4, with 10 bases lining up with TRBD1. Trimming at V came to 6 bases and at J to 5 bases, leaving 9 bases not matched to a gene. The CDR3 has 16 residues. Germline loops: CDR1 LNHDA, CDR2 SQIVND (reference sequence). CDR3 nucleotides: TGTGCCAGTAGACTCCCTCCGGGACAGGGGAATGAAAAACTGTTTTTT. Translation: CASRLPPGQGNEKLFF.

The gene calls are TRBV7-6 and TRBJ2-3; tentative D call: TRBD2 (5 bases). Germline V gene sequence: CDR1 SGHVS, CDR2 FNYEAQ. The CDR3 consists of 13 residues. Trimming removed 4 bases at V and 5 bases at J, with 10 bases between. Here the CDR3 DNA reads TGTGCCAGCAGCTCGGGATCGATAGATACGCAGTATTTT. Protein sequence: CASSSGSIDTQYF.

This chain uses TRBV30 with TRBJ1-1; D call uncertain. Germline CDR1 is GTSNPN and CDR2 is SVGIG (reference sequence). The V and J ends lost 2 bases and 3 bases respectively, with 7 bases between them. The CDR3 spans 12 residues. In DNA form, the CDR3 reads TGTGCCTGGAGTAGGGTAGACACTGAAGCTTTCTTT. This sequence encodes CAWSRVDTEAFF.

The chain links TRBV15 to TRBJ1-1, with D unresolved. The CDR3 loop spans 15 amino acids. Germline CDR1 is LNHNV and CDR2 is YYDKDF (reference sequence). Between the trimmed V and J ends, which lost 0 bases and 1 base, there was a span of 9 bases. The DNA for the CDR3 is TGTGCCACCAGCAGAGACAGTTGGGAGAACACTGAAGCTTTCTTT. Translation gives CATSRDSWENTEAFF.

The chain combines TRBV6-4 with TRBJ2-3; D is ambiguous. Germline values: CDR1 MRHNA, CDR2 SNTAGT. CDR3 length: 13 residues. With 6 bases removed from V and 1 base from J, the gap between germline ends came to 8 bases. Here the CDR3 DNA reads TGTGCCAGCAGGGAGTCGGGCACAGATACGCAGTATTTT. This codes for CASRESGTDTQYF.

This clone was counted a single time. The J gene is TRBJ2-5, the V gene TRBV7-2, with TRBD1 identical over 7 bases. Germline V gives CDR1 SGHTA, CDR2 FQGNSA. The CDR3 runs 15 residues. V shed 5 bases, J shed 3 bases, and the junction held 9 bases outside the gene matches. This chain's CDR3 is CASSRNEGGKETQYF. The CDR3 bases are TGTGCCAGCAGCCGGAACGAAGGGGGCAAAGAGACCCAGTACTTC.

V is TRBV7-9 and J is TRBJ1-2; D is ambiguous. V was pared by 1 base and J by 6 bases, with 9 bases between. The CDR3 totals 13 residues. In germline, CDR1 is SEHNR, CDR2 FQNEAQ (reference sequence). The chain's CDR3 is CASSLVRPDGYTF. In DNA form, the CDR3 reads TGTGCCAGCAGCTTAGTGAGGCCGGATGGCTACACCTTC.

The gene calls are TRBV7-6 and TRBJ2-3; no definite D call. The germline gives CDR1 SGHVS, CDR2 FNYEAQ. The V gene lost 1 base and the J gene lost 6 bases, with 11 bases spanning the gap. The CDR3 sequence is 14 residues long. The CDR3 sequence: CASSLVGGLDTQYF. The CDR3 DNA is TGTGCCAGCAGCTTAGTGGGTGGCCTTGATACGCAGTATTTT.

The chain links TRBV15 to TRBJ1-4, with TRBD1 matching over 12 bases. This CDR3 is built from 19 residues. J lost 2 bases, V lost 3 bases, and 10 bases had no gene match. Germline V gene sequence: CDR1 LNHNV, CDR2 YYDKDF (reference sequence). CDR3 region: CATSRIRDRGQATNEKLFF. In DNA, the CDR3 is TGTGCCACCAGCAGGATCCGGGACAGGGGGCAGGCGACTAATGAAAAACTGTTTTTT.

The genes are TRBV11-3 and TRBJ1-2; D may be TRBD1 (5 bases). CDR3 size: 14 residues. The V gene's germline CDR1 is SGHNT and CDR2 YENEEA. The V end lost 2 bases, the J end lost 2 bases, and 9 bases lay between the germline ends. The CDR3 coding sequence is TGTGCCAGCAGCTTACTGGGGCAGAACTATGGCTACACCTTC. Protein product: CASSLLGQNYGYTF. Complete variable domain (other parts from reference TRBV11-3 and TRBJ1-2): EAGVVQSPRYKIIEKKQPVAFWCNPISGHNTLYWYLQNLGQGPELLIRYENEEAVDDSQLPKDRFSAERLKGVDSTLKIQPAELGDSAVYLCASSLLGQNYGYTFGSGTRLTVV.

The chain joins TRBV7-2 to TRBJ2-7; D is possibly TRBD1 or TRBD2 (6 bases each). Per germline, CDR1 SGHTA and CDR2 FQGNSA. Trimming removed 5 bases from V and 2 bases from J, with 16 bases in between. CDR3 size: 15 residues. CDR3 in amino acids: CASSREGGFTYEQYF. CDR3 nucleotides: TGTGCCAGCAGCCGAGAGGGGGGATTTACCTACGAGCAGTACTTC.

This chain links TRBV9 with TRBJ2-1, with 9 bases matching TRBD1. The V segment lost 0 bases and the J segment 8 bases; nucleotides outside the gene matches: 6. Germline assignment: CDR1 SGDLS and CDR2 YYNGEE. CDR3 length: 15 residues. CDR3 amino acids: CASSVGTGGLDEQFF. The CDR3 nucleotides read TGTGCCAGCAGCGTAGGTACAGGGGGCTTAGATGAGCAGTTCTTC. The full variable domain, in which reference TRBV9 and TRBJ2-1 provide the parts outside the CDR3, is DSGVTQTPKHLITATGQRVTLRCSPRSGDLSVYWYQQSLDQGLQFLIQYYNGEERAKGNILERFSAQQFPDLHSELNLSSLELGDSALYFCASSVGTGGLDEQFFGPGTRLTVL.